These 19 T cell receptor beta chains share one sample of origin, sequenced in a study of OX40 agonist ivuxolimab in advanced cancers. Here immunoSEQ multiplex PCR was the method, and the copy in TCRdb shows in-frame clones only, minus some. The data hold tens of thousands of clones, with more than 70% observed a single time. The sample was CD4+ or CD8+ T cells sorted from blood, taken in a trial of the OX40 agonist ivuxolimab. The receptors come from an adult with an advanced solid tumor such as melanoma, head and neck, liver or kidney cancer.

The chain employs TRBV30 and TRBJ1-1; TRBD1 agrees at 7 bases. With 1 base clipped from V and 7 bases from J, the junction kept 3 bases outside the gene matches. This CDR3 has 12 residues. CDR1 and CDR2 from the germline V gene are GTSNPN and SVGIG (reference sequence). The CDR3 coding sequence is TGTGCCTGGAGTGGAGGGGGCATTGAAGCTTTCTTT. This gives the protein CAWSGGGIEAFF. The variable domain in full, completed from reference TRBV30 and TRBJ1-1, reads SQTIHQWPATLVQPVGSPLSLECTVEGTSNPNLYWYRQAAGRGLQLLFYSVGIGQISSEVPQNLSASRPQDRQFILSSKKLLLSDSGFYLCAWSGGGIEAFFGQGTRLTVV.

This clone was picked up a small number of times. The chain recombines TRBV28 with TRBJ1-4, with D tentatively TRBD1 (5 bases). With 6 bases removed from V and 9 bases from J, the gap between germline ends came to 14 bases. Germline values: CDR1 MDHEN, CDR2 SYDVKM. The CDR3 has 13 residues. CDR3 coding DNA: TGTGCCAGCAGCGGGGGGGGGAACCAAAAACTGTTTTTT. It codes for CASSGGGNQKLFF.

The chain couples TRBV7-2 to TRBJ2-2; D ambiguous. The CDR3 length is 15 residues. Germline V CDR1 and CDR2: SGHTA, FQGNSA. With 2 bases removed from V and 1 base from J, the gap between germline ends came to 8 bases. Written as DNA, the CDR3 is TGTGCCAGCAGCTTAAGTCGCGGGAACACCGGGGAGCTGTTTTTT. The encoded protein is CASSLSRGNTGELFF.

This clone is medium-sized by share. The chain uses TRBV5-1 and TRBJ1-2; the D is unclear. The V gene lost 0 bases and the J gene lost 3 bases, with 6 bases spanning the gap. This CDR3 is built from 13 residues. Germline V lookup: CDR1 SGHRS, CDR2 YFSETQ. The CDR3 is CASSLEGHYGYTF. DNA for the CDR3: TGCGCCAGCAGCTTGGAGGGTCACTATGGCTACACCTTC.

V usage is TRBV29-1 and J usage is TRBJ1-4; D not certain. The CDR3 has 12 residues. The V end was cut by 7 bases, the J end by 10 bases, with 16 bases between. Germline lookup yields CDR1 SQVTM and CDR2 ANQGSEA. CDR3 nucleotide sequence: TGCAGCGGATCAAGGGAGGGCCGAAAACTGTTTTTT. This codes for CSGSREGRKLFF.

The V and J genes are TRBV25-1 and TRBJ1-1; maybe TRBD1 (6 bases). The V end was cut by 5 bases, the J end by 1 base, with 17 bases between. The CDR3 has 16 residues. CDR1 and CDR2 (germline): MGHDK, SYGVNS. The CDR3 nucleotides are TGTGCCAGCAGTTCCTGGGACACTCCCGGGAACACTGAAGCTTTCTTT. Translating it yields CASSSWDTPGNTEAFF.

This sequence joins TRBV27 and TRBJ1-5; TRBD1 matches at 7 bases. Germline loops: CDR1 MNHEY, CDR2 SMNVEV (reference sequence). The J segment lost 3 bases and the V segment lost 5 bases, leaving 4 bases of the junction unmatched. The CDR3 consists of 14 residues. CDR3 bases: TGTGCCAGCAGTACGACAGGGAACAATCAGCCCCAGCATTTT. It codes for CASSTTGNNQPQHF.

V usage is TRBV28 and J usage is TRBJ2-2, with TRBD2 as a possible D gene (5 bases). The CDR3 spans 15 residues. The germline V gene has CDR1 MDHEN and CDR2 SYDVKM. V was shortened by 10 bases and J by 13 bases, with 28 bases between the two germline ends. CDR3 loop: CATIKGVQAPGGLFF. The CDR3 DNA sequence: TGTGCCACCATAAAGGGAGTGCAGGCACCGGGCGGGCTGTTTTTT.

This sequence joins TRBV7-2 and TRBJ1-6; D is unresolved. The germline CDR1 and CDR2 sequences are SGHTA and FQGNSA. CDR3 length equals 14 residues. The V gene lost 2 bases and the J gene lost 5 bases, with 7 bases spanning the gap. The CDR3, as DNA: TGTGCCAGCAGCTTACCGGCAGATAATTCACCCCTCCACTTT. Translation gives CASSLPADNSPLHF.

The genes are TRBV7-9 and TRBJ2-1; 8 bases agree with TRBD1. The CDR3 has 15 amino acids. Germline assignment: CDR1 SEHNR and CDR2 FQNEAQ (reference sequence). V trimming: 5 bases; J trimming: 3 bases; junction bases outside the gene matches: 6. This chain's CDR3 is CASSADRGDYNEQFF. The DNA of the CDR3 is TGTGCCAGCAGCGCAGACAGGGGCGACTACAATGAGCAGTTCTTC.

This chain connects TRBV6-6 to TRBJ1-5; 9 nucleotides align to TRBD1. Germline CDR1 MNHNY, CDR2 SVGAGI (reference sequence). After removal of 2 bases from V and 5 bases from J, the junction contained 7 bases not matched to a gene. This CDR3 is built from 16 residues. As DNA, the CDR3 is TGTGCCAGCAGTTACGGACAGGGGATGGGGTATCAGCCCCAGCATTTT. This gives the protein CASSYGQGMGYQPQHF.

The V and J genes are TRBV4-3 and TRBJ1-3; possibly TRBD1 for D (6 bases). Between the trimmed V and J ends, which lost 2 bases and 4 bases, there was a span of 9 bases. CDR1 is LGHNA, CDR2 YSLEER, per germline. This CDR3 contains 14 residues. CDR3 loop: CASSQTGRGNTIYF. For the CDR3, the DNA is TGCGCCAGCAGCCAAACAGGGAGAGGAAACACCATATATTTT.

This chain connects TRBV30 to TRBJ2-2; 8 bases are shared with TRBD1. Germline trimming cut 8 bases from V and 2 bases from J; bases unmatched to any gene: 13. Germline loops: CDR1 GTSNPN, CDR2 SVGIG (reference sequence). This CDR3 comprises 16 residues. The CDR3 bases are TGTGCCAGCCAACTGCAGGGGGCGATTAACACCGGGGAGCTGTTTTTT. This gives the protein CASQLQGAINTGELFF.

In DNA form, the CDR3 reads TGTGCCAGCAGCTTAGGGCCCCATGATGAAGCTTTCTTT. This encodes CASSLGPHDEAFF. The V call is TRBV7-5, the J call TRBJ1-1; the table's D call TRBD1 went unverified against the DNA. TRBV7-5 is tagged as a pseudogene. The length of the CDR3 is 13 residues.

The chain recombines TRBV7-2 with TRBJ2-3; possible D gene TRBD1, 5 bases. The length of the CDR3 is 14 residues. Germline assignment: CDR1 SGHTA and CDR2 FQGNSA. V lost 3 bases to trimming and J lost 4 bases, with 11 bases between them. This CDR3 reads CASSFRAAADTQYF. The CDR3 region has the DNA TGTGCCAGCAGCTTCAGGGCCGCAGCAGATACGCAGTATTTT.

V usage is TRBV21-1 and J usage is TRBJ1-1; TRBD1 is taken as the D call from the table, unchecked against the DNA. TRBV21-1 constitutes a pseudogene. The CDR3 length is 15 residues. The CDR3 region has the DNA TGTGCCAGCAGCAGGAGGACAGGAGGGAACACTGAAGCTTTCTTT. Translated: CASSRRTGGNTEAFF.

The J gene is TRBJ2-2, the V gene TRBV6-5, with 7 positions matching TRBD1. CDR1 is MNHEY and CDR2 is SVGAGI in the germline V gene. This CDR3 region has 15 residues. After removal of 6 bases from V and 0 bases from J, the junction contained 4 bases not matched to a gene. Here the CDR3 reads CASRRQGSNTGELFF. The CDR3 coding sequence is TGTGCCAGCAGAAGACAGGGATCGAACACCGGGGAGCTGTTTTTT.

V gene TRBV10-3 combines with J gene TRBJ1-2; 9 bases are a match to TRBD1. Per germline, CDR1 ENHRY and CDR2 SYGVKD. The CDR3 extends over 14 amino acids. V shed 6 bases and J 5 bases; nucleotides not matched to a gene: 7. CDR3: CAISPGQGPYGYTF. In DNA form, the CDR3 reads TGTGCCATCAGCCCGGGACAGGGTCCGTATGGCTACACCTTC.

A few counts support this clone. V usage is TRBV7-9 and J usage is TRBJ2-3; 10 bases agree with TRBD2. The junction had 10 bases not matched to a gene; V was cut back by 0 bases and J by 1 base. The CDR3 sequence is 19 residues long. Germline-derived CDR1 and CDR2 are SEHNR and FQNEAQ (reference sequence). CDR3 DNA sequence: TGTGCCAGCAGCTTAGCGCGCAGCGGGAGGGCCGAGGGCACAGATACGCAGTATTTT. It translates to CASSLARSGRAEGTDTQYF.